The 4 T cell receptor beta chains listed next were all sequenced from one sample in a study of T cells in narcolepsy. The method was immunoSEQ multiplex PCR; TCRdb's version includes in-frame clones alone and lacks a portion of them. The sample consists of about 20,000 clones, 80% to 85% of them appearing once. Sequencing used memory (CD45RA-) CD4+ T cells from blood. Source of these receptors: a human donor in good health.

Worth noting for this clone: An end of the junction does not agree with germline; a read error may underlie this. CDR3 coding DNA: TGTGCTAGCAGCCCGGCGGCGGGGAGTTACAATGAGCAGTTCTTC. This encodes CASSPAAGSYNEQFF. The chain joins TRBV7-7 to TRBJ2-1, with D possibly TRBD2 on 6 matching bases. CDR1 and CDR2 from the germline V gene are SSHAT and FNYEAQ (reference sequence). The CDR3 has 15 amino acids.

This chain links TRBV6-5 with TRBJ1-1; unclear D gene. The V gene lost 6 bases and the J gene lost 1 base, with 9 bases spanning the gap. This CDR3 spans 13 amino acids. CDR1 and CDR2 (germline): MNHEY, SVGAGI. CDR3: CASRMVGNTEAFF. CDR3 in DNA: TGTGCCAGCAGGATGGTCGGGAACACTGAAGCTTTCTTT.

The rearrangement links TRBV11-2 to TRBJ1-3; D remains unclear. Germline V gene data show CDR1 as SGHAT and CDR2 as FQNNGV. CDR3 length: 13 residues. The germline V and J ends were trimmed by 3 bases and 4 bases, with 7 bases remaining between them. The CDR3: CASSFDSGNTIYF. The CDR3 DNA follows: TGTGCCAGCAGCTTCGATTCAGGAAACACCATATATTTT.

The V gene is TRBV7-9, the J gene TRBJ2-3; D not resolved. The CDR3 spans 15 residues. Trimming left V 1 base short and J 2 bases short, with 10 bases between. The germline V gene encodes CDR1 SEHNR and CDR2 FQNEAQ (reference sequence). The CDR3 DNA sequence: TGTGCCAGCAGCTTAGGGGCCAGCCCCACAGATACGCAGTATTTT. It translates to CASSLGASPTDTQYF.